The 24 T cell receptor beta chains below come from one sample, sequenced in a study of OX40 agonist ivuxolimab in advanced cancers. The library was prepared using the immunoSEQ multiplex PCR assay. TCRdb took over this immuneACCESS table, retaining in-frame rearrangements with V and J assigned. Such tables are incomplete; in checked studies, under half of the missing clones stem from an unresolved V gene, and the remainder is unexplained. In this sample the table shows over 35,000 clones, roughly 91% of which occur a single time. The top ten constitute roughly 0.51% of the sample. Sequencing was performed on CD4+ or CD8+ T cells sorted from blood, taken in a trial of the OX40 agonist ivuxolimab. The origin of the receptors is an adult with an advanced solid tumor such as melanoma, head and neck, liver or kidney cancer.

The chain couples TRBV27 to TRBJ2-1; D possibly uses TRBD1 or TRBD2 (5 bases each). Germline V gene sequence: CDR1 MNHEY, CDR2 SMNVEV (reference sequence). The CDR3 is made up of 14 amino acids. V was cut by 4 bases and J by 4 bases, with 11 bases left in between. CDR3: CASSSQWGYNEQFF. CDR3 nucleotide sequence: TGTGCCAGCAGTTCCCAATGGGGGTACAATGAGCAGTTCTTC.

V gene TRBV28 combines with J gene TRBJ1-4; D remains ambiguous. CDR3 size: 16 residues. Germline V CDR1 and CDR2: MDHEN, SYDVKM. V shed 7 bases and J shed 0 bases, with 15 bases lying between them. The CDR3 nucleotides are TGTGCCAGCATGGCCTTTGATCCCGCAACTAATGAAAAACTGTTTTTT. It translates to CASMAFDPATNEKLFF.

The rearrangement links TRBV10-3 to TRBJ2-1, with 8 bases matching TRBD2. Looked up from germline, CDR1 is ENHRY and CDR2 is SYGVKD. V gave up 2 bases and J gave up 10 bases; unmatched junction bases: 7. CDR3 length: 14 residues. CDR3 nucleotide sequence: TGTGCCATCAGTGAGCCGAGCTTAGCGGGGGAGCAGTTCTTC. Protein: CAISEPSLAGEQFF.

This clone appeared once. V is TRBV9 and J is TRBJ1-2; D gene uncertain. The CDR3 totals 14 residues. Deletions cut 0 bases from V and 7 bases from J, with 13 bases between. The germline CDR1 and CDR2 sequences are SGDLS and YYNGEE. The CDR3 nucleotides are TGTGCCAGCAGCGTAGGCGCCCTACGGGGTGGCTACACCTTC. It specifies CASSVGALRGGYTF.

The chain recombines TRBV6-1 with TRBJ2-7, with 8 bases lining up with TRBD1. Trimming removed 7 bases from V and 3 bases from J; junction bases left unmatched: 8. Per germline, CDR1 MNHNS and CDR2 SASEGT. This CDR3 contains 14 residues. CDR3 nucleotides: TGTGCCAGCACCTCCGGACAGGGCGGCTACGAGCAGTACTTC. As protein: CASTSGQGGYEQYF.

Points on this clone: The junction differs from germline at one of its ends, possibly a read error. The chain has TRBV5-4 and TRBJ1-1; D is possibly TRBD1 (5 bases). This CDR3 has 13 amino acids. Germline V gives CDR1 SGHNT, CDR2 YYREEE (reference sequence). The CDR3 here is CASSSRGNSEAFF. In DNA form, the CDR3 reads TGTGCCAGCAGCTCACGGGGGAACAGTGAAGCTTTCTTT.

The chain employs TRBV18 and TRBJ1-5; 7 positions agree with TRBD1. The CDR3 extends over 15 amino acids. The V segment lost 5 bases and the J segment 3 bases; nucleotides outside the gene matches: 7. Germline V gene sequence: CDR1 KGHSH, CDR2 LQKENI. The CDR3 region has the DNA TGTGCCAGCTCAACCGGGACAGCAAACAATCAGCCCCAGCATTTT. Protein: CASSTGTANNQPQHF.

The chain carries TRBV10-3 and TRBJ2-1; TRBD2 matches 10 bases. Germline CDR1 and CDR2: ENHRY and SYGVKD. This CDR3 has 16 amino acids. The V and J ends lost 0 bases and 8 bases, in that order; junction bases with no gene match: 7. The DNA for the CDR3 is TGTGCCATCAGTGAGTCGAGCGGGGGGGCCGGGTATGAGCAGTTCTTC. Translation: CAISESSGGAGYEQFF.

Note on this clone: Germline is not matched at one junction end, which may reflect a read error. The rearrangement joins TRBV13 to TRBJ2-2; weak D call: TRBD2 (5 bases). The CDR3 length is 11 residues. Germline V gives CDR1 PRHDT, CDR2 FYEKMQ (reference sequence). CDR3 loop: CASSLTRGAVF. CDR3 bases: TGTGCCAGCAGCTTGACTCGGGGAGCTGTTTTT.

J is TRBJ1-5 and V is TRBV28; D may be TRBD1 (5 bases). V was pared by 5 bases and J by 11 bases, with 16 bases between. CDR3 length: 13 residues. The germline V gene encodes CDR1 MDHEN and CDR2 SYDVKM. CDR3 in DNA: TGTGCCAGCAGTGAGGGACCCGGGGAGGCCCAGCATTTT. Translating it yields CASSEGPGEAQHF.

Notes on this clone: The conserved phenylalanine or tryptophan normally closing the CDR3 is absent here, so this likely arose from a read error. CDR3 DNA sequence: TGTGCCACCTCAGGGGGGTATTCACCCCTCCACCTT. Its translation is CATSGGYSPLHL. The chain joins TRBV2 to TRBJ1-6; TRBD1 agrees at 7 bases. The germline V gene has CDR1 SNHLY and CDR2 FYNNEI. V was clipped by 10 bases and J by 8 bases; unmatched bases: 5. The CDR3 totals 12 residues.

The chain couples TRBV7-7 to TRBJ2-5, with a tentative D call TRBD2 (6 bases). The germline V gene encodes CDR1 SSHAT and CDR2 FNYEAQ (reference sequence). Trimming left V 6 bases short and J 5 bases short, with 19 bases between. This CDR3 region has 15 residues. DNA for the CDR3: TGTGCCAGCAGACCGATCACGGGACTCGGGGAGACCCAGTACTTC. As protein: CASRPITGLGETQYF.

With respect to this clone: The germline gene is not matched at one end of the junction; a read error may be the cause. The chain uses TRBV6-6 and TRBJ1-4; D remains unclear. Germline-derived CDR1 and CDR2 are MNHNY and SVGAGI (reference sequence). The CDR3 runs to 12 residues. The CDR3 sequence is CASSQPGGLVYF. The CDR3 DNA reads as TGTGCCAGCAGTCAACCGGGCGGCCTGGTATATTTT.

Here the CDR3 DNA reads TGTGCCAGTAGTATAGATCTATACGGGACTATCGGGGGCAATGAGCAGTTCTTC. It translates to CASSIDLYGTIGGNEQFF. V and J are TRBV19 and TRBJ2-1; 7 bases fit TRBD2. With V trimmed by 0 bases and J by 6 bases, 14 bases remained unmatched. Germline V gives CDR1 LNHDA, CDR2 SQIVND (reference sequence). The CDR3 has 18 amino acids.

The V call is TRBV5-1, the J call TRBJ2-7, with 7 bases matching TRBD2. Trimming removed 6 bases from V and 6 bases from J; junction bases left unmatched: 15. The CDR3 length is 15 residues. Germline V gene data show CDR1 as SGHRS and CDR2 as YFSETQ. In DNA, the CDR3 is TGCGCCAGCACCGAGGCCCAAACCGGGGGGACCGAGCAGTACTTC. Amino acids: CASTEAQTGGTEQYF.

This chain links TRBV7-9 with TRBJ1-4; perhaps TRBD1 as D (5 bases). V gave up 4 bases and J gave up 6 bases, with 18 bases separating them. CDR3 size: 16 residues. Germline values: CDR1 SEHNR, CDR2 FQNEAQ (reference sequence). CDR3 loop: CASSSRGLGRDEKLFF. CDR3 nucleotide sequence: TGTGCCAGCAGCTCGCGCGGTCTGGGGCGAGATGAAAAACTGTTTTTT.

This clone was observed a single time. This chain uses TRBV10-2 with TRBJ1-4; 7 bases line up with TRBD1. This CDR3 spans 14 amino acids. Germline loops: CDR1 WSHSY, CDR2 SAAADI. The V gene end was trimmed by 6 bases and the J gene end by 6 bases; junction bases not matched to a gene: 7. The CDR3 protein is CASRSTGADEKLFF. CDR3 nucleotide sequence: TGCGCCAGCAGATCAACAGGGGCGGATGAAAAACTGTTTTTT.

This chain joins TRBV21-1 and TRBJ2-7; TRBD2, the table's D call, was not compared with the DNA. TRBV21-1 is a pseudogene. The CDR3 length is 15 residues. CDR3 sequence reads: CASSKGGQGRGEQYF. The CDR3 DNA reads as TGTGCCAGCAGCAAAGGAGGGCAGGGGAGGGGCGAGCAGTACTTC.

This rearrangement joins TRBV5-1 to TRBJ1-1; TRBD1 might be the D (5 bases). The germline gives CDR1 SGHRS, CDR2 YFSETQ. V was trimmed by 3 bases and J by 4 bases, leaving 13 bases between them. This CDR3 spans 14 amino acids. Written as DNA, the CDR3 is TGCGCCAGCAGCTCAGGTGCGGGGCGCACTGAAGCTTTCTTT. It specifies CASSSGAGRTEAFF.

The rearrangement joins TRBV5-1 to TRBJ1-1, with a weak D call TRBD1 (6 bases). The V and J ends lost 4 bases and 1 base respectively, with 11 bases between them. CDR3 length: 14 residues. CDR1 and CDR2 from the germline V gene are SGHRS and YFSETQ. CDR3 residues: CASSPQGGNTEAFF. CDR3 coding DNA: TGCGCCAGCAGCCCCCAAGGGGGGAACACTGAAGCTTTCTTT.

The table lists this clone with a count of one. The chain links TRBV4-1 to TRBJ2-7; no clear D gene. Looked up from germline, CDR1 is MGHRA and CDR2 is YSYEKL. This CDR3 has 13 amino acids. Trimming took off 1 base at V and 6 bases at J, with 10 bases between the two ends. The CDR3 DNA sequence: TGCGCCAGCAGCCAAGTGGGCGTGGGCGAGCAGTACTTC. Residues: CASSQVGVGEQYF.

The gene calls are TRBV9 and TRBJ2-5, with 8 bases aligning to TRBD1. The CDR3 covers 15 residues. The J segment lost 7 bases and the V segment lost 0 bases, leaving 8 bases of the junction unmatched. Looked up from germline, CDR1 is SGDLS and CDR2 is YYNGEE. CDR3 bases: TGTGCCAGCAGCGTAGCATCAGGGGGCCAGGGGACCCAGTACTTC. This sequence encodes CASSVASGGQGTQYF.

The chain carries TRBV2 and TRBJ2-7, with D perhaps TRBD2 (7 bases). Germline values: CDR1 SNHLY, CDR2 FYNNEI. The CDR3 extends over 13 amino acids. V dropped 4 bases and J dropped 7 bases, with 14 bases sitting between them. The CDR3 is CASSGLRGGEQYF. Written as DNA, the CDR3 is TGTGCCAGCAGTGGACTAAGGGGGGGTGAGCAGTACTTC.

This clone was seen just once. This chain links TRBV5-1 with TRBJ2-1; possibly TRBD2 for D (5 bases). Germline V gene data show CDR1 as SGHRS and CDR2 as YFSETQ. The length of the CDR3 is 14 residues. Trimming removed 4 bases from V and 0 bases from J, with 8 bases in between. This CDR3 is CASSARGSYNEQFF. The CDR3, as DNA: TGCGCCAGCAGCGCCCGGGGCTCCTACAATGAGCAGTTCTTC.